Listed below are T cell receptor beta chains from one sample, sequenced in a study of T cells after yellow fever vaccination. TCRdb reprocessed the 5' RACE reads via MiXCR and lists one record per CDR3 protein. The sample holds about 74,000 distinct CDR3 sequences, more than 5.5% seen once. The sample consisted of CD8+ T cells sorted from PBMCs, taken roughly 5 days after the first yellow fever vaccination. The receptors here all came from a man aged 18 to 30 who received the YFV17D yellow fever vaccine. The CDR3 runs from the conserved cysteine through the conserved F or W. The D gene is left open where the match is weak. Only part of the rows carry a size: once, few, many, or a class if the clone is expanded.

j_gene | v_gene | d_gene | abundance | CDR3aa | CDR3nt
TRBJ2-2 | TRBV5-5 | . | . | CASSLKGSLAGELFF | TGTGCCAGCAGCTTGAAAGGGTCATTAGCCGGGGAGCTGTTTTTT
TRBJ1-5 | TRBV4-1 | . | many | CASSQVGPKERPQHF | TGCGCCAGCAGCCAAGTCGGGCCAAAAGAGCGGCCCCAGCATTTT
TRBJ1-2 | TRBV11-2 | . | . | CASSLGFGGYGYTF | TGTGCCAGCAGCTTAGGTTTCGGGGGCTATGGCTACACCTTC
TRBJ2-4 | TRBV5-1 | TRBD2 | . | CASRGGQNIQYF | TGCGCCAGCCGCGGGGGGCAAAACATTCAGTACTTC
TRBJ2-2 | TRBV27 | TRBD1 | few | CASSPVPGQGSGELFF | TGTGCCAGCAGCCCGGTACCGGGACAGGGGTCCGGGGAGCTGTTTTTT
TRBJ2-1 | TRBV28 | TRBD1 | . | CASSETGADEQFF | TGTGCCAGCAGTGAAACAGGGGCGGACGAGCAGTTCTTC
TRBJ2-1 | TRBV7-6 | TRBD2 | many | CASSLYPGLAGESSYNEQFF | TGTGCCAGCAGCTTATATCCGGGACTAGCGGGGGAAAGCTCCTACAATGAGCAGTTCTTC
TRBJ2-5 | TRBV12-3/TRBV12-4 | TRBD2 | many | CASSPGLAGVQYF | TGTGCCAGCAGTCCGGGACTAGCGGGGGTACAGTACTTC
TRBJ1-1 | TRBV4-1 | TRBD1 | many | CASSQDRRGRPEAFF | TGCGCCAGCAGCCAAGACCGCAGGGGGCGGCCTGAAGCTTTCTTT
TRBJ1-2 | TRBV7-9 | . | many | CASGANYGYTF | TGTGCCTCGGGAGCTAACTATGGCTACACCTTC
TRBJ1-4 | TRBV27 | TRBD1 | . | CASRQGGGGEKLFF | TGTGCCAGCAGGCAGGGGGGAGGCGGTGAAAAACTGTTTTTT
TRBJ2-3 | TRBV27 | . | . | CASSLSGSDTQYF | TGTGCCAGCAGTTTATCGGGGTCAGATACGCAGTATTTT
TRBJ2-1 | TRBV4-3 | . | many | CASSRGGTSYNEQFF | TGCGCCAGCAGTCGCGGGGGCACCTCCTACAATGAGCAGTTCTTC
TRBJ2-3 | TRBV12-5 | . | few | CASVNGILTDTQYF | TGTGCTAGTGTCAACGGGATTCTCACAGATACGCAGTATTTT
TRBJ1-5 | TRBV6-2/TRBV6-3 | . | . | CASSSQPQHF | TGTGCCAGCAGTTCACAGCCCCAGCATTTT
TRBJ2-1 | TRBV7-9 | . | . | CASIINPQDSSYNEQFF | TGTGCCAGCATCATCAACCCCCAGGACAGTTCCTACAATGAGCAGTTCTTC
TRBJ2-3 | TRBV3-1 | TRBD2 | . | CASRTLAGVDRDTQYF | TGTGCCAGCAGAACACTAGCGGGGGTCGATCGTGATACGCAGTATTTT
TRBJ2-5 | TRBV12-3/TRBV12-4 | . | many | CASSKGPTGETQYF | TGTGCCAGCAGTAAGGGCCCTACCGGGGAGACCCAGTACTTC
TRBJ2-1 | TRBV12-3/TRBV12-4 | . | few | CASSFGGHEQFF | TGTGCCAGCAGTTTTGGGGGCCATGAGCAGTTCTTC
TRBJ2-1 | TRBV19 | TRBD2 | few | CASSSTSGDYNEQFF | TGTGCCAGTAGTTCGACTAGCGGGGACTACAATGAGCAGTTCTTC
TRBJ2-7 | TRBV7-2 | . | few | CASSISSRVEAYEQYF | TGTGCCAGCAGCATAAGTTCCAGGGTCGAGGCCTACGAGCAGTACTTC
TRBJ1-4 | TRBV20-1 | . | . | CSARGGEIGEKLFF | TGCAGTGCCCGAGGGGGGGAGATCGGTGAAAAACTGTTTTTT
TRBJ2-3 | TRBV10-3 | . | . | CAISESTDTQYF | TGTGCCATCAGTGAGTCCACAGATACGCAGTATTTT
TRBJ2-1 | TRBV27 | TRBD2 | many | CASRDWRGVYNEQFF | TGTGCCAGCAGGGATTGGCGGGGGGTCTACAATGAGCAGTTCTTC
TRBJ2-7 | TRBV12-3/TRBV12-4 | . | many | CASSSYPYEQYF | TGTGCCAGCAGCTCCTACCCCTACGAGCAGTACTTC
TRBJ2-3 | TRBV5-1 | TRBD1 | . | CASSLGDSSTDTQYF | TGCGCCAGCAGCTTGGGGGACAGCTCCACAGATACGCAGTATTTT
TRBJ2-3 | TRBV4-1 | . | many | CASSHYRSTDTQYF | TGCGCCAGCAGCCACTACAGAAGCACAGATACGCAGTATTTT
TRBJ1-2 | TRBV6-5 | . | many | CASSYSLSGGANYGYTF | TGTGCCAGCAGTTACTCGTTATCCGGCGGAGCTAACTATGGCTACACCTTC
TRBJ2-5 | TRBV28 | TRBD2 | . | CASSLLAGGPGETQYF | TGTGCCAGCAGTTTACTAGCGGGGGGGCCCGGAGAGACCCAGTACTTC
TRBJ2-7 | TRBV4-2 | . | few | CASSQYLAREQYF | TGTGCCAGCAGCCAATATTTAGCAAGGGAGCAGTACTTC
TRBJ2-7 | TRBV29-1 | . | medium-sized | CSVYTGSSYEQYF | TGCAGCGTATATACAGGGTCATCCTACGAGCAGTACTTC
TRBJ2-5 | TRBV5-1 | . | few | CASTGARISKTQYF | TGCGCCAGCACGGGCGCTAGAATATCGAAGACCCAGTACTTC
TRBJ2-1 | TRBV7-9 | . | few | CASSALVEQFF | TGTGCCAGCAGCGCCCTCGTTGAGCAGTTCTTC
TRBJ2-2 | TRBV7-9 | . | . | CASSLPTTNTGELFF | TGTGCCAGCAGCTTACCCACGACTAACACCGGGGAGCTGTTTTTT
TRBJ2-3 | TRBV4-1 | . | few | CASSPLGTDTQYF | TGCGCCAGCAGCCCCCTGGGCACAGATACGCAGTATTTT
TRBJ2-4 | TRBV4-1 | . | many | CASSQEWGLRNIQYF | TGCGCCAGCAGCCAAGAATGGGGGCTCAGGAACATTCAGTACTTC
TRBJ2-1 | TRBV29-1 | . | many | CSVGGLAAAYNEQFF | TGCAGCGTTGGTGGGTTAGCGGCCGCCTACAATGAGCAGTTCTTC
TRBJ1-6 | TRBV7-6 | . | . | CASSLASGSGSPLHF | TGTGCCAGCAGCTTAGCCAGCGGAAGCGGGTCACCCCTCCACTTT
TRBJ2-3 | TRBV9 | TRBD2 | many | CASSPGGLAHTQYF | TGTGCCAGCAGCCCCGGTGGACTAGCACATACGCAGTATTTT
TRBJ2-7 | TRBV11-2 | TRBD2 | many | CARRSGTSRHEQYF | TGTGCCAGGAGGTCCGGGACTAGCCGCCACGAGCAGTACTTC
TRBJ2-3 | TRBV6-2/TRBV6-3 | . | many | CASTRDEDSTDTQYF | TGTGCCAGCACCCGGGACGAGGATAGCACAGATACGCAGTATTTT
TRBJ2-3 | TRBV7-9 | . | many | CASSLPRADTQYF | TGTGCCAGCAGCTTACCCCGCGCAGATACGCAGTATTTT
TRBJ2-1 | TRBV5-7 | . | . | CARGPRGQHNEQFF | TGTGCCAGGGGCCCGCGGGGACAGCACAATGAGCAGTTCTTC
TRBJ1-1 | TRBV24-1 | . | . | CATSDCLGEAFF | TGTGCCACCAGTGATTGTCTAGGTGAAGCTTTCTTT
TRBJ2-3 | TRBV6-5 | TRBD2 | many | CASSFSGITDTQYF | TGTGCCAGCAGTTTCAGCGGGATCACAGATACGCAGTATTTT
TRBJ1-2 | TRBV3-1 | TRBD1 | few | CASSQGPGTAADGYTF | TGTGCCAGCAGCCAAGGCCCCGGGACAGCCGCCGATGGCTACACCTTC
TRBJ2-1 | TRBV11-3 | . | many | CASSSGGFNEQFF | TGTGCCAGCAGCTCAGGAGGCTTCAATGAGCAGTTCTTC
TRBJ1-2 | TRBV7-9 | TRBD1 | . | CASSLGTGHYGYTF | TGTGCCAGCAGCCTCGGGACAGGGCACTATGGCTACACCTTC
TRBJ2-5 | TRBV14 | . | few | CASSQASRYQETQYF | TGTGCCAGCAGCCAAGCTAGCAGGTACCAAGAGACCCAGTACTTC
TRBJ2-1 | TRBV7-9 | . | many | CASSLGPGCFF | TGTGCCAGCAGCTTAGGGCCCGGCTGTTTCTTC
TRBJ2-3 | TRBV30 | . | many | CAWSPAVPHTQYF | TGTGCCTGGAGTCCGGCGGTTCCTCATACGCAGTATTTT
TRBJ1-5 | TRBV2 | . | . | CASSSQGSNQPQHF | TGTGCCAGCAGTTCCCAGGGGAGCAATCAGCCCCAGCATTTT
TRBJ1-5 | TRBV3-1 | . | many | CASSQGGAYSNQPQHF | TGTGCCAGCAGCCAAGGAGGGGCTTATAGCAATCAGCCCCAGCATTTT
TRBJ2-7 | TRBV7-9 | TRBD1 | many | CASSDRVGEQYF | TGTGCCAGCAGCGACAGGGTCGGCGAGCAGTACTTC
TRBJ2-4 | TRBV4-1 | . | . | CASSPLGVLAKNIQYF | TGCGCCAGCAGCCCTCTGGGAGTTCTAGCCAAAAACATTCAGTACTTC
TRBJ1-3 | TRBV5-4 | . | few | CASSWGNTIYF | TGTGCCAGCAGCTGGGGAAACACCATATATTTT
TRBJ2-2 | TRBV7-9 | . | few | CASSLPAGELFF | TGTGCCAGCAGCTTACCGGCCGGGGAGCTGTTTTTT
TRBJ2-3 | TRBV7-6 | . | many | CASSPADSDTQYF | TGTGCCAGCAGCCCCGCAGACTCAGATACGCAGTATTTT
TRBJ2-1 | TRBV7-2 | . | . | CASSSIYPPSIDEQFF | TGTGCCAGCAGCTCTATCTATCCCCCTTCTATTGATGAGCAGTTCTTC